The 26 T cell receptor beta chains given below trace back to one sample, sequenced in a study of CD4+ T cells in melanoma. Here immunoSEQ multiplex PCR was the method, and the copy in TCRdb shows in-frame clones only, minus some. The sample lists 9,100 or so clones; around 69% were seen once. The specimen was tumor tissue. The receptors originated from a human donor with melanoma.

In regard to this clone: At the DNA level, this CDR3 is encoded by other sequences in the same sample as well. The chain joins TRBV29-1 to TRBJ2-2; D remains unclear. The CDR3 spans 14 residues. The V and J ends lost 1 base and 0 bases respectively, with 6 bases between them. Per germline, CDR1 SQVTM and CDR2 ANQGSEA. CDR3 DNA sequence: TGCAGCGTTGAAGGACCCGCGAACACCGGGGAGCTGTTTTTT. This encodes CSVEGPANTGELFF.

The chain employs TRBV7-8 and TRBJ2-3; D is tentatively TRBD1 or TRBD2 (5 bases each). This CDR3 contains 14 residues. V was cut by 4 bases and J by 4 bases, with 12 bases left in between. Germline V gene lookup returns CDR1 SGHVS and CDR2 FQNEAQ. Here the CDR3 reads CASSSWGSADTQYF. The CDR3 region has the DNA TGTGCCAGCAGCTCTTGGGGGTCGGCAGATACGCAGTATTTT.

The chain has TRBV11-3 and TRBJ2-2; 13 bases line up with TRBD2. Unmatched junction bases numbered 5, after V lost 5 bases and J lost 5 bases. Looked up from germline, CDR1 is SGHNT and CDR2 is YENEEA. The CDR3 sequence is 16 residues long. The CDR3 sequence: CASSGTSGGVTGELFF. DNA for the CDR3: TGTGCCAGCAGCGGAACTAGCGGGGGGGTTACCGGGGAGCTGTTTTTT.

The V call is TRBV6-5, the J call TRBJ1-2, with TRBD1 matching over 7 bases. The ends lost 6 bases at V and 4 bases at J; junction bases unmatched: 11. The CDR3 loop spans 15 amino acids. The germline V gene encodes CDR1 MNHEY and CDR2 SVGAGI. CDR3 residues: CASRNTGTASYGYTF. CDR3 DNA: TGTGCCAGCAGGAATACCGGGACAGCGAGCTATGGCTACACCTTC.

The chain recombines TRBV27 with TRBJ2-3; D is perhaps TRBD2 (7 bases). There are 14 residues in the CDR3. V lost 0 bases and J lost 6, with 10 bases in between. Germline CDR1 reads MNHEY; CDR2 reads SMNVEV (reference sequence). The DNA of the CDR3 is TGTGCCAGCAGTTTATCCGGGGGGCGGGATACGCAGTATTTT. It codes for CASSLSGGRDTQYF.

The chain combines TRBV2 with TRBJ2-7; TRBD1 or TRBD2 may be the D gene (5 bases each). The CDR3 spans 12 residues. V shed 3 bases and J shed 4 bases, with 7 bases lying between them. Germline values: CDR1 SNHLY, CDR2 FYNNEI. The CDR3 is CASSDREYEQYF. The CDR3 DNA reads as TGTGCCAGCAGTGACAGGGAGTACGAGCAGTACTTC.

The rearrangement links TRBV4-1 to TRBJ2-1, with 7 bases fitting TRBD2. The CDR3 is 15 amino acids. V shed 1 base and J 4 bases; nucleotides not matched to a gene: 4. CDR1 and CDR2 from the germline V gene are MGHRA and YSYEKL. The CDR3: CASSQAWTRYNEQFF. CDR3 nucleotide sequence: TGCGCCAGCAGCCAAGCCTGGACTAGATACAATGAGCAGTTCTTC.

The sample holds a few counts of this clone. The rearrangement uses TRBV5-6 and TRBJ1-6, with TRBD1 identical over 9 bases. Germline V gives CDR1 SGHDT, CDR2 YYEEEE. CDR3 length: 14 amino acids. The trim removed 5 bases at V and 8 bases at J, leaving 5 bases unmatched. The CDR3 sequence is CASRRQGGDSPLHF. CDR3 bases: TGTGCCAGCAGACGACAGGGGGGCGATTCACCCCTCCACTTT.

CDR3 coding DNA: TGCGCCAGCAGCGCAGGGACAGGGGGTTCCGGTGTGACCCTCCACTTT. Translated: CASSAGTGGSGVTLHF. This rearrangement joins TRBV5-1 to TRBJ1-6; 11 nucleotides line up with TRBD1. The CDR3 sequence is 16 residues long. The trim removed 4 bases at V and 14 bases at J, leaving 14 bases unmatched. Germline lookup yields CDR1 SGHRS and CDR2 YFSETQ.

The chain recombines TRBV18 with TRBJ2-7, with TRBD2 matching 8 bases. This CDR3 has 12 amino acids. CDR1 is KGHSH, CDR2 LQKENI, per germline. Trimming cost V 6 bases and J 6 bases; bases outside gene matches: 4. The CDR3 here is CASSRGGSEQYF. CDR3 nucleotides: TGTGCCAGCTCCCGGGGGGGGTCCGAGCAGTACTTC. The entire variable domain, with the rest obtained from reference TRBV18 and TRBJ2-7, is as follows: NAGVMQNPRHLVRRRGQEARLRCSPMKGHSHVYWYRQLPEEGLKFMVYLQKENIIDESGMPKERFSAEFPKEGPSILRIQQVVRGDSAAYFCASSRGGSEQYFGPGTRLTVT.

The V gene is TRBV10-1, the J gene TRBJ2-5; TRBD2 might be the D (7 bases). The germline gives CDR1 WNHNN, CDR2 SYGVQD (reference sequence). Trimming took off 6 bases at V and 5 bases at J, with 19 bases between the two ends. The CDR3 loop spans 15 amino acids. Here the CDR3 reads CASSRGGGAGETQYF. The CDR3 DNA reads TGCGCCAGCAGCCGGGGCGGGGGCGCGGGCGAGACCCAGTACTTC.

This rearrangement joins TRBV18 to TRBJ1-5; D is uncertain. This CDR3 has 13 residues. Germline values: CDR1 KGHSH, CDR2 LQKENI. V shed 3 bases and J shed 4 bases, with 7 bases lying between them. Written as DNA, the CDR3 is TGTGCCAGCTCACCCGCTCGGAATCAGCCCCAGCATTTT. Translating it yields CASSPARNQPQHF.

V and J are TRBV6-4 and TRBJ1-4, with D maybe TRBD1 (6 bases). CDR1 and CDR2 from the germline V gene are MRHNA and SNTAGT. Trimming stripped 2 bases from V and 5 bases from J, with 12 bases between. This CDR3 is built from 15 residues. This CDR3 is CASSDQDSGNEKLFF. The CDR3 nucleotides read TGTGCCAGCAGTGACCAGGACAGTGGGAATGAAAAACTGTTTTTT.

In nucleotides, the CDR3 is TGTGCCAGCAGCTTAAACTCCGGGGTAATGGGTGGCTACACCTTC. As protein: CASSLNSGVMGGYTF. The chain has TRBV7-9 and TRBJ1-2, with D unresolved. The length of the CDR3 is 15 residues. Trimming pared 2 bases from V and 7 bases from J, leaving 17 bases between. CDR1 is SEHNR, CDR2 FQNEAQ, per germline (reference sequence). The variable domain in full, completed from reference TRBV7-9 and TRBJ1-2, reads DTGVSQNPRHKITKRGQNVTFRCDPISEHNRLYWYRQTLGQGPEFLTYFQNEAQLEKSRLLSDRFSAERPKGSFSTLEIQRTEQGDSAMYLCASSLNSGVMGGYTFGSGTRLTVV.

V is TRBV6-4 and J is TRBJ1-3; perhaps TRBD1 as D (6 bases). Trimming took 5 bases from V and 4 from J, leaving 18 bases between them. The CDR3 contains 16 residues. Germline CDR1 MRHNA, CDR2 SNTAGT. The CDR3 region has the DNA TGTGCCAGCAGTTCCCCCGGCCGGGGGGCGGGAAACACCATATATTTT. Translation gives CASSSPGRGAGNTIYF.

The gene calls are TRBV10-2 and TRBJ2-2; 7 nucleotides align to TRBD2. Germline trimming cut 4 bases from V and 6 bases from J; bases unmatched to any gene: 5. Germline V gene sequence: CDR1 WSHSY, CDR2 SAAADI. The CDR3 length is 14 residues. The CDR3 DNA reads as TGCGCCAGCAGTGGGACTAGTGGGTCCGGGGAGCTGTTTTTT. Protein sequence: CASSGTSGSGELFF.

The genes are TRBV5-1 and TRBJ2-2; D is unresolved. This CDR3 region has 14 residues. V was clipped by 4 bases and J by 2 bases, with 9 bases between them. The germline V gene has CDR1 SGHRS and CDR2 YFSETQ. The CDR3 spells CASSPDGNTGELFF. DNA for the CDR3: TGCGCCAGCAGCCCCGACGGCAACACCGGGGAGCTGTTTTTT.

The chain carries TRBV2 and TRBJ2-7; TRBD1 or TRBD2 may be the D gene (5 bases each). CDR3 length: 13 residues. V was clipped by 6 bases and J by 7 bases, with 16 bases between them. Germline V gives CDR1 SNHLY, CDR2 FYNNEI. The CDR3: CASRKNWGSEQYF. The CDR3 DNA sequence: TGTGCCAGCAGAAAAAACTGGGGGTCGGAGCAGTACTTC.

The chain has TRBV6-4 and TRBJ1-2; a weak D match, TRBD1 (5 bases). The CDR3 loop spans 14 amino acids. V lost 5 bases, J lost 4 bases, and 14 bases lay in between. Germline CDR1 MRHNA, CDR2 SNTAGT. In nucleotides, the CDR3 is TGTGCCAGCAGTCCAGACAGATTCTCCTATGGCTACACCTTC. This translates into CASSPDRFSYGYTF.

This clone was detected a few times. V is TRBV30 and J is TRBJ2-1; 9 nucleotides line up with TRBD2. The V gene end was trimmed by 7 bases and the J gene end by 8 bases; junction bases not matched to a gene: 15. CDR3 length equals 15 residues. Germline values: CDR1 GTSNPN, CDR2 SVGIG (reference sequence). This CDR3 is CALQAGGTSWDEQFF. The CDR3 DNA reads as TGTGCCTTGCAAGCGGGGGGAACCTCTTGGGATGAGCAGTTCTTC. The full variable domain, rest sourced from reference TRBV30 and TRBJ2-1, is SQTIHQWPATLVQPVGSPLSLECTVEGTSNPNLYWYRQAAGRGLQLLFYSVGIGQISSEVPQNLSASRPQDRQFILSSKKLLLSDSGFYLCALQAGGTSWDEQFFGPGTRLTVL.

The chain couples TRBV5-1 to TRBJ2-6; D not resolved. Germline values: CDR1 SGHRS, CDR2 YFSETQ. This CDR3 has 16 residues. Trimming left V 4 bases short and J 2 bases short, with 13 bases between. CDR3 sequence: CASSPILGPGANVLTF. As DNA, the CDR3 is TGCGCCAGCAGCCCGATTCTCGGCCCTGGGGCCAACGTCCTGACTTTC.

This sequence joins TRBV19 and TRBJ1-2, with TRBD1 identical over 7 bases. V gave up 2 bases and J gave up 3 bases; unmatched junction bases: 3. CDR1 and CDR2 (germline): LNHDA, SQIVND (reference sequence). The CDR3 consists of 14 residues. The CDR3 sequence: CASSILGQDYGYTF. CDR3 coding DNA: TGTGCCAGTAGTATATTAGGACAGGACTATGGCTACACCTTC.

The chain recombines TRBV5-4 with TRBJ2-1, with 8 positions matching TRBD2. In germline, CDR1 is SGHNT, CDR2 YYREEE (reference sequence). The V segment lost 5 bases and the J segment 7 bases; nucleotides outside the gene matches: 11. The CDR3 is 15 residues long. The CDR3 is CASRTGGRSANEQFF. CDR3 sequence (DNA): TGTGCCAGCAGGACGGGGGGGCGGTCGGCGAATGAGCAGTTCTTC.

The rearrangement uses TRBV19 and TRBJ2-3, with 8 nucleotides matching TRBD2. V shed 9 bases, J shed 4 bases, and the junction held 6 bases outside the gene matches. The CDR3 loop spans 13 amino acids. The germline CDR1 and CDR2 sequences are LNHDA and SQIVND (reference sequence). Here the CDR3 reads CASGPAGADTQYF. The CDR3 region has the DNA TGTGCCAGCGGGCCAGCGGGGGCAGATACGCAGTATTTT.

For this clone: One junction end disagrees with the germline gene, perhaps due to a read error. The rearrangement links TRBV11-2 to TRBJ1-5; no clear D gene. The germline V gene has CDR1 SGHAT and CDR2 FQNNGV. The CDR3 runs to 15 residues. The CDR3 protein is CVSSLNGYSNQPQHF. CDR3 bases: TGTGTCAGCAGCTTAAATGGGTATAGCAATCAGCCCCAGCATTTT.

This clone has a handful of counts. CDR3 residues: CASSLQVSRQGGSNEQFF. The CDR3 DNA follows: TGTGCCAGCAGCTTGCAGGTTTCGAGGCAGGGGGGGAGTAATGAGCAGTTCTTC. The chain combines TRBV5-8 with TRBJ2-1; D may be TRBD1 or TRBD2 (7 bases each). Trimming stripped 1 base from V and 7 bases from J, with 24 bases between. There are 18 residues in the CDR3. Germline CDR1 and CDR2: SGHTS and YDEGEE. Full variable domain (rest looked up from reference TRBV5-8 and TRBJ2-1): EAGVTQSPTHLIKTRGQQATLRCSPISGHTSVYWYQQALGLGLQFLLWYDEGEERNRGNFPPRFSGRQFPNYSSELNVNALELEDSALYLCASSLQVSRQGGSNEQFFGPGTRLTVL.